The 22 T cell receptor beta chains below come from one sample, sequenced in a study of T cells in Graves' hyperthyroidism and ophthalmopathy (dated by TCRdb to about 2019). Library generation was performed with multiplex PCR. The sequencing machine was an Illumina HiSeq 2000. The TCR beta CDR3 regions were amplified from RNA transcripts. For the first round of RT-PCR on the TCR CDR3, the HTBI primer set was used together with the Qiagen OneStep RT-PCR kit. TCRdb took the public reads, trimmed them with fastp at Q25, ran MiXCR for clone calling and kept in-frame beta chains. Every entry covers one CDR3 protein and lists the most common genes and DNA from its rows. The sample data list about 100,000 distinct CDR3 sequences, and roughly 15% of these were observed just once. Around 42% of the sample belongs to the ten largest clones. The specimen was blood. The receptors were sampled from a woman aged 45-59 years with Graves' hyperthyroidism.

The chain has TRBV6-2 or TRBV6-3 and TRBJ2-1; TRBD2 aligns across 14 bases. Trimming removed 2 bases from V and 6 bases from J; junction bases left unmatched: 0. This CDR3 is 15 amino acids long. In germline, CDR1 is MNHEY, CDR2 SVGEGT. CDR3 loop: CASSYGTSGGNEQFF. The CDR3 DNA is TGTGCCAGCAGTTACGGGACTAGCGGGGGCAATGAGCAGTTCTTC.

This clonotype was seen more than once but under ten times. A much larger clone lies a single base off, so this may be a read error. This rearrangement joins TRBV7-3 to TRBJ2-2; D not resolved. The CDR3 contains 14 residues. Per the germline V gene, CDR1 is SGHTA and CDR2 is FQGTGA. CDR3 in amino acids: CANSLTPFTGELFF. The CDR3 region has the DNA TGTGCCAACAGCTTAACTCCTTTTACCGGGGAGCTGTTTTTT.

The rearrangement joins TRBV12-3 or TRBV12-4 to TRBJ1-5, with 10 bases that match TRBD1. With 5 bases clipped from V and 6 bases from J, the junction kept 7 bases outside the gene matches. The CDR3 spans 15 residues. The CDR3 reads CASSPQTGGVQPQHF. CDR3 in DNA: TGTGCCAGCAGTCCCCAGACAGGGGGCGTTCAGCCCCAGCATTTT.

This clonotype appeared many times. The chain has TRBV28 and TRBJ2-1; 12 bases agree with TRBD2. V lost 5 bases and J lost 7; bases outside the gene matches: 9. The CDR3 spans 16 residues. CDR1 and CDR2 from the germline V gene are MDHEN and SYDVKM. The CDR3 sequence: CASSPLLAGGLNEQFF. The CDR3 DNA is TGTGCCAGCAGTCCCCTTCTAGCGGGAGGGCTTAATGAGCAGTTCTTC.

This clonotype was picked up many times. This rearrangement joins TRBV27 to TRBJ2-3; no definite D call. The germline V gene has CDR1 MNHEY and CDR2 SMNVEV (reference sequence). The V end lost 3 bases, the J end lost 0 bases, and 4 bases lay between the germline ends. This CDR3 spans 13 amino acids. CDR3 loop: CASSFVSTDTQYF. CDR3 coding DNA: TGTGCCAGCAGTTTTGTCAGCACAGATACGCAGTATTTT.

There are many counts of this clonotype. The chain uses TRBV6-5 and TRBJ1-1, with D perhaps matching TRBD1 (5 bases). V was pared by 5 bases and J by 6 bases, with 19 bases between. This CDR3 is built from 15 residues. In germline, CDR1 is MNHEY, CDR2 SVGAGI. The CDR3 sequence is CASSNGHTGFAEAFF. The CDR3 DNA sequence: TGTGCCAGCAGTAACGGACACACTGGCTTTGCTGAAGCTTTCTTT.

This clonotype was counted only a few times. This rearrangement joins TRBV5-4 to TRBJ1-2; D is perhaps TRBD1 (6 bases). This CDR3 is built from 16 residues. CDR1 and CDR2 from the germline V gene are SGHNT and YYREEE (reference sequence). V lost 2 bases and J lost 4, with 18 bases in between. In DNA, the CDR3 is TGTGCCAGCAGCTTAGGCGGGTTGGTACAGGGCTATGGCTACACCTTC. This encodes CASSLGGLVQGYGYTF.

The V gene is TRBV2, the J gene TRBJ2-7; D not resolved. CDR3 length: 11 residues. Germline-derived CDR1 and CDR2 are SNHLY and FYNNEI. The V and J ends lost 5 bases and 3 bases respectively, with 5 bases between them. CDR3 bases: TGTGCCAGCAGTCTCCTCTACGAGCAGTACTTC. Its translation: CASSLLYEQYF.

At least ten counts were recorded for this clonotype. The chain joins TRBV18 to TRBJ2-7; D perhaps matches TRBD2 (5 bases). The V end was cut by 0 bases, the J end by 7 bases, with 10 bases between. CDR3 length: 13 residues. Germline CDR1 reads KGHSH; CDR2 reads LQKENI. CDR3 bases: TGTGCCAGCTCACCACCGCGAGGGTTGGAGCAGTACTTC. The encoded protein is CASSPPRGLEQYF. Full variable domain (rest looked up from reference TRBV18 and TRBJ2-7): NAGVMQNPRHLVRRRGQEARLRCSPMKGHSHVYWYRQLPEEGLKFMVYLQKENIIDESGMPKERFSAEFPKEGPSILRIQQVVRGDSAAYFCASSPPRGLEQYFGPGTRLTVT.

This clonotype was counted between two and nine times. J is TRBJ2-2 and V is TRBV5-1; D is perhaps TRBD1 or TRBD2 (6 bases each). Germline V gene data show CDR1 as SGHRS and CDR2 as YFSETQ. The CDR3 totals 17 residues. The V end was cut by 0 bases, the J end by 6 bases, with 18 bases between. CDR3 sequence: CASSLGPLGGWAGELFF. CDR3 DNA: TGCGCCAGCAGCTTGGGCCCTCTCGGGGGCTGGGCCGGGGAGCTGTTTTTT.

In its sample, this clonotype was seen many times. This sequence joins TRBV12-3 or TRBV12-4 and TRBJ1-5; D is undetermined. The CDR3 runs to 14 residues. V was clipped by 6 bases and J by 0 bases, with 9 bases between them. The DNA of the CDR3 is TGTGCCAGCAGCAACGGGTATAGCAATCAGCCCCAGCATTTT. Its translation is CASSNGYSNQPQHF.

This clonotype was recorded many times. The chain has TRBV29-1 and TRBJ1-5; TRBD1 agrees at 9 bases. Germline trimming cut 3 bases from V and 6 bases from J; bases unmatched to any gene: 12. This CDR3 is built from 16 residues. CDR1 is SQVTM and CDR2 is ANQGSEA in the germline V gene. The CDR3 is CSVDRSRGTGIQPQHF. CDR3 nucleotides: TGCAGCGTTGACCGTAGTAGGGGGACAGGGATTCAGCCCCAGCATTTT.

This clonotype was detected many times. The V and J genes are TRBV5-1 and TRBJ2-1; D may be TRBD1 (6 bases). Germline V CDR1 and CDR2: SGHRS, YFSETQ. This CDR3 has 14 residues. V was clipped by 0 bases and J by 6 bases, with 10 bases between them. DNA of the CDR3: TGCGCCAGCAGCTTGGGGACAGCGAGCAATGAGCAGTTCTTC. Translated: CASSLGTASNEQFF.

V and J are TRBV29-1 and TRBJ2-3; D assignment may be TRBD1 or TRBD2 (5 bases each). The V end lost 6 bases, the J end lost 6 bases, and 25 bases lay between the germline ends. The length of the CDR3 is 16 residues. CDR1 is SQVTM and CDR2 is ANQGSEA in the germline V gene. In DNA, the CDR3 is TGCAGCGTGGAAAAAACCGGGGCCTCAGGAAGGGATACGCAGTATTTT. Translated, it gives CSVEKTGASGRDTQYF.

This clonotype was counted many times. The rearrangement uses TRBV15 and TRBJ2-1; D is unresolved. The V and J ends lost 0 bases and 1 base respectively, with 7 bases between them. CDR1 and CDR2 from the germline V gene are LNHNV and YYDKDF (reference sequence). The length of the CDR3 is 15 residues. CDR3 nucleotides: TGTGCCACCAGCAGAGATATCTCGTCCTACAATGAGCAGTTCTTC. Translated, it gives CATSRDISSYNEQFF.

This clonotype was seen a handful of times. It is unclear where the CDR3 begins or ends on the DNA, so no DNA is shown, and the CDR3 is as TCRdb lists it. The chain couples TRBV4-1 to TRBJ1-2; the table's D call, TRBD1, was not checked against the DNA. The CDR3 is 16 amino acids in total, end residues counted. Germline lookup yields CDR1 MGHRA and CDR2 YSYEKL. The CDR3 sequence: CASSQGIFGRGAGCTF.

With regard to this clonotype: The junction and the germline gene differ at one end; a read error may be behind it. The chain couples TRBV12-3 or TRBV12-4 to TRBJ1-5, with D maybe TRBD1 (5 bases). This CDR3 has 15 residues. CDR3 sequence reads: CAGSGSGLSNQPQHF. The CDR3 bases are TGTGCCGGCAGCGGCTCAGGGTTGAGCAATCAGCCCCAGCATTTT.

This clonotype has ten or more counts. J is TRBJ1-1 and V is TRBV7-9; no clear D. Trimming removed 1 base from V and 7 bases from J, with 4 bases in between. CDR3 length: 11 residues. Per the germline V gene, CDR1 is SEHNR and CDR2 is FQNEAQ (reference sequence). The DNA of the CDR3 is TGTGCCAGCAGCTTAGAGTTTGAAGCTTTCTTT. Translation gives CASSLEFEAFF.

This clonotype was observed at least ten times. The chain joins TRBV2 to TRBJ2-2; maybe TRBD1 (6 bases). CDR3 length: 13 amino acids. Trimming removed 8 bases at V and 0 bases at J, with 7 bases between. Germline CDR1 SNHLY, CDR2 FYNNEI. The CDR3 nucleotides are TGTGCCAGCTGGACAGCGAACACCGGGGAGCTGTTTTTT. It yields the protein CASWTANTGELFF.

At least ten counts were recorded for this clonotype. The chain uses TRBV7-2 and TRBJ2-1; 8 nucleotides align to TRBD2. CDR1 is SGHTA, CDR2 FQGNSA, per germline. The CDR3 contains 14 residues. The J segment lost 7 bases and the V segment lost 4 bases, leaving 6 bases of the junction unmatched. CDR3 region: CASSYSGIFNEQFF. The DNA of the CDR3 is TGTGCCAGCAGCTATAGCGGGATATTTAATGAGCAGTTCTTC.

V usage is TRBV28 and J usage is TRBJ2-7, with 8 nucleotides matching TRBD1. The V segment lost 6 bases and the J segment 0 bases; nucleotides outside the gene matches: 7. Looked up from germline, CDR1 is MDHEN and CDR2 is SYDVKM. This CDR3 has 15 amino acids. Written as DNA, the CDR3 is TGTGCCAGCAGCGCCAGGGACAGGAACTCCTACGAGCAGTACGTC. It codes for CASSARDRNSYEQYV.

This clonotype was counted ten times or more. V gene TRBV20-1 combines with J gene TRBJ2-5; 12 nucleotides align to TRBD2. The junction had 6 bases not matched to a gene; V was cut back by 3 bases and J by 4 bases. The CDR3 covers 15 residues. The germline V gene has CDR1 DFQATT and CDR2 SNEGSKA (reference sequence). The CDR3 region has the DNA TGCAGTGCTAGGACTAGCGGGAGTATCAGAGAGACCCAGTACTTC. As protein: CSARTSGSIRETQYF.